This T cell receptor (beta chain) was identified in a study of T cells after yellow fever vaccination. In this sample, this clonotype turned up many times. Its antigen is still unknown. Study-wide points: Bulk-population clonotypes that are abundant could appear as contaminants in FACS-sorted repertoires. A large majority of primary-vaccination clones showed up again after the booster (about 97% CD4, around 85% CD8). The CD4 compartment and the CD8 compartment contained a small share of clonotypes in common.

V shed 2 bases, J shed 3 bases, and the junction held 3 bases outside the gene matches. Germline CDR1 and CDR2: LGHNA and YNFKEQ. This CDR3 has 15 residues. The authors made TCR cDNA by 5'RACE template switching, adding a universal primer site and UMIs. TCRdb ran MiXCR on the 5' RACE reads and lists one entry per CDR3 protein. In the table there are 150,000 to 200,000 distinct CDR3 sequences, approximately 10% of which are singletons. The sequencing here drew on CD8+ T cells sorted from PBMCs, taken 15 days after the yellow fever booster vaccination. This clonotype originated in a man between 18 and 29 years old who received the YFV17D yellow fever vaccine. The V gene is TRBV4-2, the J gene TRBJ2-1, with 8 bases that match TRBD2. The CDR3, as DNA: TGTGCCAGCAGCCAATTGCGGGGGGACTACAATGAGCAGTTCTTC. Translation: CASSQLRGDYNEQFF.